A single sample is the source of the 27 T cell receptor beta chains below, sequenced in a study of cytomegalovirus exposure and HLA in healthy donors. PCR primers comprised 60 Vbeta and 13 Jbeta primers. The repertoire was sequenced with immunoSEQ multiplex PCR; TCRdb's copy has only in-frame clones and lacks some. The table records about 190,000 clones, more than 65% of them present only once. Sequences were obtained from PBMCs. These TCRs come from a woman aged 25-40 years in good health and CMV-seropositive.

The DNA of the CDR3 is TGTGCCAGTAGCATCGTATCCAGGGGGCTCGAGCAGTACTTC. Encoded protein: CASSIVSRGLEQYF. The rearrangement uses TRBV19 and TRBJ2-7; TRBD1 agrees at 8 bases. The germline gives CDR1 LNHDA, CDR2 SQIVND (reference sequence). The CDR3 is 14 residues long. After removal of 6 bases from V and 6 bases from J, the junction contained 10 bases not matched to a gene.

The CDR3 sequence: CASSQPGTAFYRTSQPQHF. The CDR3 DNA follows: TGTGCCAGCAGCCAACCGGGCACGGCTTTCTACAGGACATCTCAGCCCCAGCATTTT. This rearrangement joins TRBV28 to TRBJ1-5; TRBD1 is a possible D gene (5 bases). V was trimmed by 6 bases and J by 6 bases, leaving 30 bases between them. The length of the CDR3 is 19 residues. Germline V gene sequence: CDR1 MDHEN, CDR2 SYDVKM. The complete variable domain, with remaining parts taken from reference TRBV28 and TRBJ1-5, reads DVKVTQSSRYLVKRTGEKVFLECVQDMDHENMFWYRQDPGLGLRLIYFSYDVKMKEKGDIPEGYSVSREKKERFSLILESASTNQTSMYLCASSQPGTAFYRTSQPQHFGDGTRLSIL.

CDR3 residues: CASSTPGKGGQPQHF. CDR3 nucleotides: TGTGCCAGCAGCACCCCGGGGAAGGGAGGTCAGCCCCAGCATTTT. V and J are TRBV7-2 and TRBJ1-5; D gene ambiguous. Germline loops: CDR1 SGHTA, CDR2 FQGNSA. V dropped 5 bases and J dropped 6 bases, with 17 bases sitting between them. This CDR3 has 15 residues.

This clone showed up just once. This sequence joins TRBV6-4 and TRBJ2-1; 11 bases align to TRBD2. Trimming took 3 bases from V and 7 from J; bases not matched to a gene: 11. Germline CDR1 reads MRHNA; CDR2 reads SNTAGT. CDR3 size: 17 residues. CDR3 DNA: TGTGCCAGCAGTGAACAGGCCGGGACTAGCGGAACAAATGAGCAGTTCTTC. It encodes CASSEQAGTSGTNEQFF.

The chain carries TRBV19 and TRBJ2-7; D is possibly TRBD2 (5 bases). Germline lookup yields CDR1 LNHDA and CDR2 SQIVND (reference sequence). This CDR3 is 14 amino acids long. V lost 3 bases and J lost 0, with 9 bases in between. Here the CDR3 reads CASSMSGSSYEQYF. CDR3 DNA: TGTGCCAGTAGTATGAGCGGAAGCTCCTACGAGCAGTACTTC.

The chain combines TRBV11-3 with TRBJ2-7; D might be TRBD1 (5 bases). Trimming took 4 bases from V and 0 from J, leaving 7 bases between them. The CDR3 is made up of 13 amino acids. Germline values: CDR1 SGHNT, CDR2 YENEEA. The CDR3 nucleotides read TGTGCCAGCAGCTCCGACAGCTCCTACGAGCAGTACTTC. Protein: CASSSDSSYEQYF.

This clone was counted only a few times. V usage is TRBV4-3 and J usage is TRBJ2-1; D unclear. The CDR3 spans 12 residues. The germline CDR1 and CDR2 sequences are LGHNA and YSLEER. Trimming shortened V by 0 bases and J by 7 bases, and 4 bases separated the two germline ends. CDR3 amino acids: CASSQDENEQFF. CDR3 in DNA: TGCGCCAGCAGCCAAGATGAGAATGAGCAGTTCTTC.

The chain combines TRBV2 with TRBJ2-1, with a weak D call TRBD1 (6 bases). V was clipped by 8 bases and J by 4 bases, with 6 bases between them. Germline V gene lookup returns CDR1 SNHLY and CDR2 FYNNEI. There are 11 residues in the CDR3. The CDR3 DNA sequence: TGTGCCAGCCAGGGGTACAATGAGCAGTTCTTC. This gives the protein CASQGYNEQFF. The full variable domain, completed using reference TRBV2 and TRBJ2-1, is EPEVTQTPSHQVTQMGQEVILRCVPISNHLYFYWYRQILGQKVEFLVSFYNNEISEKSEIFDDQFSVERPDGSNFTLKIRSTKLEDSAMYFCASQGYNEQFFGPGTRLTVL.

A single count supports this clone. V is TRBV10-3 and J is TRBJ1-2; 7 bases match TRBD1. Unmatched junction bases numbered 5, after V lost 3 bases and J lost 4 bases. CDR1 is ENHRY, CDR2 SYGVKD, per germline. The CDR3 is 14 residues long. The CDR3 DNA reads TGTGCCATCAGTGACTTGGGACAGTCCTATGGCTACACCTTC. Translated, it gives CAISDLGQSYGYTF.

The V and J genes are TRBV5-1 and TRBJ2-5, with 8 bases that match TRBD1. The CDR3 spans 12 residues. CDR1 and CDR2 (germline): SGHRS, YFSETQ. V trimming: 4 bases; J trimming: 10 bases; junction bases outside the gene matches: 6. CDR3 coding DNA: TGCGCCAGCAGCCCAGGGGGCGCGGGCCAGTACTTC. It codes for CASSPGGAGQYF. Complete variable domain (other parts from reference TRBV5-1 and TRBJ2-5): KAGVTQTPRYLIKTRGQQVTLSCSPISGHRSVSWYQQTPGQGLQFLFEYFSETQRNKGNFPGRFSGRQFSNSRSEMNVSTLELGDSALYLCASSPGGAGQYFGPGTRLLVL.

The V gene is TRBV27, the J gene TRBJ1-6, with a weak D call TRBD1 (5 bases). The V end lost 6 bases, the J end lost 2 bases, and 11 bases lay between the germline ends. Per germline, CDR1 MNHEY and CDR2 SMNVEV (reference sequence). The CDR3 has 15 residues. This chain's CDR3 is CASRTRAAYNSPLHF. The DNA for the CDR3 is TGTGCCAGCAGGACCAGGGCTGCCTATAATTCACCCCTCCACTTT.

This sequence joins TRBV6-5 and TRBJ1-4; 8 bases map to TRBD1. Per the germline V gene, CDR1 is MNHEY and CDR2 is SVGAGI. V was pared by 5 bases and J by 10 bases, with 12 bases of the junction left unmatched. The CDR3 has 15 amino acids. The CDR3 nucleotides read TGTGCCAGCAGTACTACAGGGGGGCGCTGGCGAAAACTGTTTTTT. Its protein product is CASSTTGGRWRKLFF.

The CDR3 DNA reads as TGTGCCAGCAGTGGTCTACGACAAGAGACCCAGTACTTC. As protein: CASSGLRQETQYF. This chain connects TRBV6-1 to TRBJ2-5; D not certain. This CDR3 comprises 13 residues. Deletions cut 4 bases from V and 2 bases from J, with 8 bases between. Germline-derived CDR1 and CDR2 are MNHNS and SASEGT.

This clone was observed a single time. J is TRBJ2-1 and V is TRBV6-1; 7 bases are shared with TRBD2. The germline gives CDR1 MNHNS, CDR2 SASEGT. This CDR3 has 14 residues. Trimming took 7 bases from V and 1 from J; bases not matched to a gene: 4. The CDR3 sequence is CASTRGLSYNEQFF. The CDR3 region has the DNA TGTGCCAGCACGCGGGGGTTGTCCTACAATGAGCAGTTCTTC.

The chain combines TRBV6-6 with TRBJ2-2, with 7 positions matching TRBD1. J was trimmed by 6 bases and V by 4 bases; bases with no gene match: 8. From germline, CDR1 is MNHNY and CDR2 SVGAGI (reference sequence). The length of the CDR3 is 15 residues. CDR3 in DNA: TGTGCCAGCAGTTCGTACAGGGGTGAGGCCGGGGAGCTGTTTTTT. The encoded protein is CASSSYRGEAGELFF.

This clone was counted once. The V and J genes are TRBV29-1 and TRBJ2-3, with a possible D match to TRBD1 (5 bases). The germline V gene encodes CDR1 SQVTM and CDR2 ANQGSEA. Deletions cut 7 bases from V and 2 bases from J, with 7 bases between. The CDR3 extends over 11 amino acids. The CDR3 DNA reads TGCAGCGGGGGCCCCACAGATACGCAGTATTTT. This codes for CSGGPTDTQYF.

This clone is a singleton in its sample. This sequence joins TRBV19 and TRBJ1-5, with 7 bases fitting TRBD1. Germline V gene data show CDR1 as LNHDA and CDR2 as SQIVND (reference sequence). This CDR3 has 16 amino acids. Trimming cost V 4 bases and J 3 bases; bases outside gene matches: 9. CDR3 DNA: TGTGCCAGTAGTACCCGGACTGGGACAGACAATCAGCCCCAGCATTTT. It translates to CASSTRTGTDNQPQHF.

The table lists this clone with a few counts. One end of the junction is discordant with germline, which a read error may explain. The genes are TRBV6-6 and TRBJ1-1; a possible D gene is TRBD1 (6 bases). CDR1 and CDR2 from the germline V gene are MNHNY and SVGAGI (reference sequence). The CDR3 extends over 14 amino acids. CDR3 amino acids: CASSWRTENPEAFF. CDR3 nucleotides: TGTGCCAGCAGTTGGAGGACAGAGAACCCTGAAGCTTTCTTT.

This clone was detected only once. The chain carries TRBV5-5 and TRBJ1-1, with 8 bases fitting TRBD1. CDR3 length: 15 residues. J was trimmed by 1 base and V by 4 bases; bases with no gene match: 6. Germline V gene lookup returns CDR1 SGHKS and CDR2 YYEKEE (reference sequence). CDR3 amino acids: CASSPWTGKNTEAFF. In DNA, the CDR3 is TGTGCCAGCAGCCCCTGGACAGGGAAGAACACTGAAGCTTTCTTT.

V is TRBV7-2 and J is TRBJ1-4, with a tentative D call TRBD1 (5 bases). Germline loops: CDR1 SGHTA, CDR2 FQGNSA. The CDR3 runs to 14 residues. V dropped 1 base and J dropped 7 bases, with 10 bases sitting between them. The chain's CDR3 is CASSLVDRREKLFF. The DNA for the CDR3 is TGTGCCAGCAGCTTAGTAGACAGACGTGAAAAACTGTTTTTT.

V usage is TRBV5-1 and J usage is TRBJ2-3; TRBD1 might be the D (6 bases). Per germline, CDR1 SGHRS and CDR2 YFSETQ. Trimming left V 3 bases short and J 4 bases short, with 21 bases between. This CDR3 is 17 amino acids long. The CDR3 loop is CASSSQQQGSRADTQYF. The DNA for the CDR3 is TGCGCCAGCAGCTCACAGCAACAGGGAAGTAGAGCAGATACGCAGTATTTT.

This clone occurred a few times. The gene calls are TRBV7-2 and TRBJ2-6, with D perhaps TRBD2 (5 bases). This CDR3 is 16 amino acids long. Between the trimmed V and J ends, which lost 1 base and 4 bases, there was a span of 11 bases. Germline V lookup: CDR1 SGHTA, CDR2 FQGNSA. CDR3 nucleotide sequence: TGTGCCAGCAGCTTAGACGGAGGTGTGGGGGCCAACGTCCTGACTTTC. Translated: CASSLDGGVGANVLTF.

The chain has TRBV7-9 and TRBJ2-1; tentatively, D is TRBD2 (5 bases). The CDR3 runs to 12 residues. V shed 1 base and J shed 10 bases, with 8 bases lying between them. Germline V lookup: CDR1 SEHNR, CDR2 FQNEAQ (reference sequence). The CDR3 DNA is TGTGCCAGCAGCTTAGACTGGAGGGAGCAGTTCTTC. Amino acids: CASSLDWREQFF.

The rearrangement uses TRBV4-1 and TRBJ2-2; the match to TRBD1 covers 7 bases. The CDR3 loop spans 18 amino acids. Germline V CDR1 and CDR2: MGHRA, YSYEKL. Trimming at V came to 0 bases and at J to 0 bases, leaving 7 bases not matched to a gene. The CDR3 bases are TGCGCCAGCAGCCAAGAGGTCCCCGGGACAGCGAACACCGGGGAGCTGTTTTTT. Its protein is CASSQEVPGTANTGELFF.

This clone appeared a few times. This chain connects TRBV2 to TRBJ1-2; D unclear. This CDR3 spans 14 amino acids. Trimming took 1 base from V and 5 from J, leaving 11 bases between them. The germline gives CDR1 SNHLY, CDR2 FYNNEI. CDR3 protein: CASSEGLWTYGYTF. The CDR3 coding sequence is TGTGCCAGCAGTGAAGGCCTTTGGACTTATGGCTACACCTTC.

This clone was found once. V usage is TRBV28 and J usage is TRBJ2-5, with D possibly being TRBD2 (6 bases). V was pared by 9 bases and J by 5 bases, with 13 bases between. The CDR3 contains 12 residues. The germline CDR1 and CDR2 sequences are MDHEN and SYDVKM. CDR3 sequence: CASGTGLETQYF. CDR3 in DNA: TGTGCCAGTGGGACTGGACTCGAGACCCAGTACTTC.

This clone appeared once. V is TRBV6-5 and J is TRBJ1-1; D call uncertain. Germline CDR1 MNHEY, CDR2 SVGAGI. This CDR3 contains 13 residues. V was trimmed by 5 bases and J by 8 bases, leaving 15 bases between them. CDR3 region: CASSEYGQREAFF. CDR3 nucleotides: TGTGCCAGCAGTGAATACGGGCAGCGGGAAGCTTTCTTT.